The 29 T cell receptor beta chains presented below share a single source sample, sequenced in a study of cytomegalovirus exposure and HLA in healthy donors. Primers included in the PCR were 60 Vbeta and 13 Jbeta primers. This table comes from immunoSEQ multiplex PCR, and its TCRdb copy is limited to in-frame clones, with some not included. The sample comprises around 150,000 clones, roughly 80% of which are singletons, and around 9% rests with the top ten. Sequenced material: PBMCs. The source of these receptors is a male donor in good health and CMV-seropositive.

This clone showed up just once. The chain carries TRBV4-3 and TRBJ1-2, with unresolved D. The V and J ends lost 0 bases and 4 bases respectively, with 12 bases between them. The CDR3 is made up of 15 amino acids. Germline V lookup: CDR1 LGHNA, CDR2 YSLEER. In DNA, the CDR3 is TGCGCCAGCAGCCAAGACCCGACGCGGGGCTATGGCTACACCTTC. Translating it yields CASSQDPTRGYGYTF.

The chain couples TRBV28 to TRBJ1-6; 7 bases match TRBD1. This CDR3 is 14 amino acids long. Germline CDR1 and CDR2: MDHEN and SYDVKM. Unmatched junction bases numbered 4, after V lost 2 bases and J lost 9 bases. CDR3 amino acids: CASSLQGGISPLHF. In nucleotides, the CDR3 is TGTGCCAGCAGTTTACAGGGGGGCATTTCACCCCTCCACTTT.

The rearrangement uses TRBV4-3 and TRBJ2-2; tentatively, D is TRBD2 (6 bases). Germline CDR1 LGHNA, CDR2 YSLEER. V lost 0 bases, J lost 4 bases, and 15 bases lay in between. The CDR3 covers 17 residues. CDR3 amino acids: CASSQESMLAITGELFF. The CDR3 DNA sequence: TGCGCCAGCAGCCAAGAGAGTATGCTAGCGATCACCGGGGAGCTGTTTTTT.

This rearrangement joins TRBV6-4 to TRBJ2-2, with no clear D. Germline loops: CDR1 MRHNA, CDR2 SNTAGT. Trimming shortened V by 6 bases and J by 2 bases, and 13 bases separated the two germline ends. The CDR3 has 15 residues. The CDR3 DNA reads as TGTGCCAGCAGCTTTAGACACGGTAACACCGGGGAGCTGTTTTTT. Its translation is CASSFRHGNTGELFF.

CDR3 bases: TGTGCCAGCAGCTTAGGCCCGGGGAACACCGGGGAGCTGTTTTTT. Its protein is CASSLGPGNTGELFF. V gene TRBV11-2 combines with J gene TRBJ2-2; D is ambiguous. The V gene's germline CDR1 is SGHAT and CDR2 FQNNGV. The CDR3 length is 15 residues. The V and J ends lost 1 base and 1 base respectively, with 7 bases between them.

The chain links TRBV9 to TRBJ2-1, with 9 bases identical to TRBD2. This CDR3 region has 15 residues. The V gene end was trimmed by 4 bases and the J gene end by 5 bases; junction bases not matched to a gene: 7. Per germline, CDR1 SGDLS and CDR2 YYNGEE. In DNA form, the CDR3 reads TGTGCCAGCAGCCCCGTGGTAGCGGGAGACAATGAGCAGTTCTTC. It codes for CASSPVVAGDNEQFF.

The V and J genes are TRBV10-2 and TRBJ2-1; perhaps TRBD2 as D (5 bases). Germline lookup yields CDR1 WSHSY and CDR2 SAAADI. The CDR3 length is 17 residues. Trimming stripped 6 bases from V and 0 bases from J, with 18 bases between. This chain's CDR3 is CASRAATPRGSYNEQFF. For the CDR3, the DNA is TGCGCCAGCAGAGCCGCAACACCCCGGGGCTCCTACAATGAGCAGTTCTTC.

V gene TRBV27 combines with J gene TRBJ1-2, with D maybe TRBD1 (5 bases). V gave up 6 bases and J gave up 8 bases, with 22 bases separating them. Germline CDR1 reads MNHEY; CDR2 reads SMNVEV (reference sequence). The CDR3 is 15 amino acids. The CDR3 DNA sequence: TGTGCCAGCAGAACTTCGACATCAGGGATTCCGGGCTACACCTTC. It translates to CASRTSTSGIPGYTF.

This clone occurred once. The chain combines TRBV5-4 with TRBJ1-2; D is unresolved. Trimming took off 0 bases at V and 5 bases at J, with 14 bases between the two ends. The CDR3 has 15 residues. CDR1 is SGHNT and CDR2 is YYREEE in the germline V gene (reference sequence). The CDR3 region has the DNA TGTGCCAGCAGCTTGGACGGTCACCGATCATATGGCTACACCTTC. It encodes CASSLDGHRSYGYTF.

The V call is TRBV5-8, the J call TRBJ1-1; D is ambiguous. The CDR3 extends over 15 amino acids. Germline V gives CDR1 SGHTS, CDR2 YDEGEE. Trimming shortened V by 4 bases and J by 5 bases, and 18 bases separated the two germline ends. The CDR3 spells CASSKGLREGTEAFF. The CDR3 bases are TGTGCCAGCAGCAAAGGCCTTCGGGAAGGTACTGAAGCTTTCTTT.

The V gene is TRBV12-5, the J gene TRBJ2-1; D is perhaps TRBD2 (5 bases). Germline V gene sequence: CDR1 LGHNT, CDR2 FRNRAP. The CDR3 contains 12 residues. V was trimmed by 6 bases and J by 10 bases, leaving 13 bases between them. The CDR3 sequence is CASGPDFREQFF. CDR3 DNA: TGTGCTAGTGGGCCGGACTTTCGGGAGCAGTTCTTC.

The chain joins TRBV6-6 to TRBJ1-1, with a possible D match to TRBD1 (5 bases). This CDR3 region has 13 residues. Germline V CDR1 and CDR2: MNHNY, SVGAGI (reference sequence). V was trimmed by 2 bases and J by 6 bases, leaving 10 bases between them. The CDR3 reads CASSYARQSEAFF. As DNA, the CDR3 is TGTGCCAGCAGTTACGCCCGACAGTCTGAAGCTTTCTTT.

The chain recombines TRBV25-1 with TRBJ2-7, with D perhaps TRBD1 (6 bases). V was trimmed by 6 bases and J by 2 bases, leaving 8 bases between them. The CDR3 covers 12 residues. Per the germline V gene, CDR1 is MGHDK and CDR2 is SYGVNS. In nucleotides, the CDR3 is TGTGCCAGCAGGAGGACAGCCTACGAGCAGTACTTC. Translating it yields CASRRTAYEQYF.

The rearrangement joins TRBV28 to TRBJ1-2, with a tentative D call TRBD1 (5 bases). The germline V and J ends were trimmed by 3 bases and 4 bases, with 12 bases remaining between them. CDR1 is MDHEN and CDR2 is SYDVKM in the germline V gene. The CDR3 covers 14 residues. The CDR3 spells CASSFVGPPYGYTF. DNA of the CDR3: TGTGCCAGCAGTTTTGTGGGGCCCCCCTATGGCTACACCTTC.

The chain is built from TRBV10-3 and TRBJ1-6; 8 nucleotides agree with TRBD1. With 6 bases clipped from V and 7 bases from J, the junction kept 5 bases outside the gene matches. In germline, CDR1 is ENHRY, CDR2 SYGVKD. The length of the CDR3 is 14 residues. In nucleotides, the CDR3 is TGTGCCATCAGGCCCGGGACAGGCAATTCACCCCTCCACTTT. This encodes CAIRPGTGNSPLHF.

This clone was counted only a few times. CDR3 sequence (DNA): TGTGCCAGCAGTAACAGGGCCACAGATACGCAGTATTTT. Its translation is CASSNRATDTQYF. V and J are TRBV6-4 and TRBJ2-3; D may be TRBD1 (6 bases). Germline V CDR1 and CDR2: MRHNA, SNTAGT. The CDR3 totals 13 residues. Trimming removed 5 bases from V and 2 bases from J, with 8 bases in between.

The chain combines TRBV4-3 with TRBJ2-3; D may be TRBD2 (5 bases). The germline V gene has CDR1 LGHNA and CDR2 YSLEER. V was shortened by 0 bases and J by 6 bases, with 16 bases between the two germline ends. The CDR3 sequence is 16 residues long. CDR3 amino acids: CASSQDRTGVGDTQYF. CDR3 nucleotide sequence: TGCGCCAGCAGCCAAGATAGGACTGGAGTTGGGGATACGCAGTATTTT.

This clone was observed a handful of times. The genes are TRBV7-2 and TRBJ2-1; 10 nucleotides match TRBD2. V dropped 5 bases and J dropped 6; count of bases not matched to a gene: 13. The germline V gene has CDR1 SGHTA and CDR2 FQGNSA. This CDR3 contains 17 residues. The CDR3 sequence is CASSAGTSAHTGNEQFF. The CDR3 DNA sequence: TGTGCCAGCAGCGCGGGGACTAGCGCCCACACGGGCAATGAGCAGTTCTTC. The complete variable domain, with remaining parts taken from reference TRBV7-2 and TRBJ2-1, reads GAGVSQSPSNKVTEKGKDVELRCDPISGHTALYWYRQSLGQGLEFLIYFQGNSAPDKSGLPSDRFSAERTGGSVSTLTIQRTQQEDSAVYLCASSAGTSAHTGNEQFFGPGTRLTVL.

The sample holds one count of this clone. V gene TRBV6-1 combines with J gene TRBJ2-3, with a tentative D call TRBD1 (6 bases). Germline lookup yields CDR1 MNHNS and CDR2 SASEGT. The CDR3 is 14 amino acids. V was pared by 5 bases and J by 5 bases, with 14 bases between. This chain's CDR3 is CASSTSTTGDTQYF. The CDR3 coding sequence is TGTGCCAGCAGTACATCTACGACAGGAGATACGCAGTATTTT.

CDR3 DNA sequence: TGTGCCAGCAGCGTAATGACGGGGGGGCTATACAATGAGCAGTTCTTC. This sequence encodes CASSVMTGGLYNEQFF. This chain connects TRBV9 to TRBJ2-1; TRBD2 agrees at 8 bases. The CDR3 is made up of 16 amino acids. The V gene end was trimmed by 1 base and the J gene end by 4 bases; junction bases not matched to a gene: 7. CDR1 SGDLS and CDR2 YYNGEE come from the germline V gene. Full variable domain (missing parts from reference TRBV9 and TRBJ2-1): DSGVTQTPKHLITATGQRVTLRCSPRSGDLSVYWYQQSLDQGLQFLIQYYNGEERAKGNILERFSAQQFPDLHSELNLSSLELGDSALYFCASSVMTGGLYNEQFFGPGTRLTVL.

V usage is TRBV30 and J usage is TRBJ2-5; D perhaps matches TRBD1 (6 bases). Germline V lookup: CDR1 GTSNPN, CDR2 SVGIG (reference sequence). Trimming removed 3 bases from V and 3 bases from J, with 14 bases in between. The length of the CDR3 is 14 residues. The DNA of the CDR3 is TGTGCCTGGAGCGGACAGAGCTCCGAAGAGACCCAGTACTTC. Translated: CAWSGQSSEETQYF. Looking up the rest from reference TRBV30 and TRBJ2-5 gives the full variable domain: SQTIHQWPATLVQPVGSPLSLECTVEGTSNPNLYWYRQAAGRGLQLLFYSVGIGQISSEVPQNLSASRPQDRQFILSSKKLLLSDSGFYLCAWSGQSSEETQYFGPGTRLLVL.

Turning to this clone: The identical CDR3 is also encoded by other nucleotide sequences in the sample. The chain uses TRBV28 and TRBJ1-2; tentatively, D is TRBD1 (5 bases). The CDR3 length is 14 residues. V lost 7 bases to trimming and J lost 2 bases, with 14 bases between them. CDR1 and CDR2 (germline): MDHEN, SYDVKM. This CDR3 is CASNSQGENYGYTF. CDR3 DNA sequence: TGTGCCAGCAACTCGCAGGGTGAAAACTATGGCTACACCTTC.

The chain combines TRBV4-3 with TRBJ1-4, with D possibly matching TRBD1 (5 bases). Germline V gene data show CDR1 as LGHNA and CDR2 as YSLEER. With 5 bases removed from V and 5 bases from J, the gap between germline ends came to 9 bases. The CDR3 covers 13 residues. CDR3 residues: CASSADTNEKLFF. The CDR3 nucleotides are TGCGCCAGCAGCGCGGACACAAATGAAAAACTGTTTTTT.

This clone was observed a few times. The chain employs TRBV10-2 and TRBJ2-7, with 8 bases fitting TRBD2. Per germline, CDR1 WSHSY and CDR2 SAAADI. The CDR3 is 15 amino acids. V was pared by 5 bases and J by 0 bases, with 6 bases of the junction left unmatched. The CDR3 region is CASSNGGASSYEQYF. The DNA for the CDR3 is TGCGCCAGCAGTAACGGGGGGGCGAGCTCCTACGAGCAGTACTTC.

This chain links TRBV19 with TRBJ1-1, with 11 bases matching TRBD1. V lost 5 bases to trimming and J lost 12 bases; unmatched junction nucleotides: 14. CDR1 and CDR2 (germline): LNHDA, SQIVND (reference sequence). The CDR3 extends over 15 amino acids. CDR3 bases: TGTGCCAGTAGTCCCCGGACAGGGGGCGCGTATTATTCTTTCTTT. Translation: CASSPRTGGAYYSFF.

The rearrangement uses TRBV11-3 and TRBJ1-1; no clear D gene. The V and J ends lost 10 bases and 0 bases respectively, with 12 bases between them. This CDR3 region has 13 residues. The germline V gene encodes CDR1 SGHNT and CDR2 YENEEA. The CDR3 sequence: CATSREMNTEAFF. The CDR3 nucleotides read TGTGCCACCTCGAGGGAAATGAACACTGAAGCTTTCTTT.

The chain employs TRBV10-3 and TRBJ1-1, with 11 bases that match TRBD1. This CDR3 is 16 amino acids long. V shed 3 bases and J 4 bases; nucleotides not matched to a gene: 7. Germline CDR1 reads ENHRY; CDR2 reads SYGVKD. The CDR3: CAISDRDRGSITEAFF. Here the CDR3 DNA reads TGTGCCATCAGTGACCGGGACAGGGGGTCGATCACTGAAGCTTTCTTT.

This chain joins TRBV19 and TRBJ2-1; maybe TRBD2 (5 bases). The CDR3 is made up of 16 amino acids. V lost 3 bases to trimming and J lost 2 bases, with 14 bases between them. From germline, CDR1 is LNHDA and CDR2 SQIVND (reference sequence). CDR3 DNA: TGTGCCAGTAGTATTTTGGGGTCCGGGGCCTACAATGAGCAGTTCTTC. This encodes CASSILGSGAYNEQFF.

This rearrangement joins TRBV27 to TRBJ1-2; TRBD1 might be the D (6 bases). Germline CDR1 is MNHEY and CDR2 is SMNVEV (reference sequence). Trimming left V 4 bases short and J 2 bases short, with 11 bases between. The length of the CDR3 is 14 residues. The CDR3 nucleotides read TGTGCCAGCAGTTCGACAGGCGTGAACTATGGCTACACCTTC. Translation: CASSSTGVNYGYTF.